This T cell receptor (beta chain) originates from a study of identical twins. Germline-derived CDR1 and CDR2 are SGHRS and YFSETQ. The V gene end was trimmed by 4 bases and the J gene end by 4 bases; junction bases not matched to a gene: 9. The CDR3 sequence is 15 residues long. Study-wide points: Modeled out-of-frame TCR alpha sharing in monozygotic twins fell below observed levels.

This clonotype was observed at least ten times. Antigen specificity is unknown. Among all donors, each was a healthy Caucasian. Template switching created a universal primer site, and the cDNA included unique molecular identifiers. Using its own MiXCR run on the 5' RACE reads, TCRdb lists one record per CDR3 protein. The sample includes hundreds of thousands of distinct CDR3 sequences, roughly 12% seen only once; the top ten take roughly 7%. These same data were also listed under a study on yellow fever vaccine responses in identical twins.

This TCR derives from a young woman in good health. Sequencing was done on a sample of CD8+ T cells sorted from blood. The genes are TRBV5-1 and TRBJ2-7, with TRBD1 identical over 9 bases. Here the CDR3 DNA reads TGCGCCAGCAGCCCCCCGGGACAGGGACCTTACGAGCAGTACTTC. Protein product: CASSPPGQGPYEQYF.